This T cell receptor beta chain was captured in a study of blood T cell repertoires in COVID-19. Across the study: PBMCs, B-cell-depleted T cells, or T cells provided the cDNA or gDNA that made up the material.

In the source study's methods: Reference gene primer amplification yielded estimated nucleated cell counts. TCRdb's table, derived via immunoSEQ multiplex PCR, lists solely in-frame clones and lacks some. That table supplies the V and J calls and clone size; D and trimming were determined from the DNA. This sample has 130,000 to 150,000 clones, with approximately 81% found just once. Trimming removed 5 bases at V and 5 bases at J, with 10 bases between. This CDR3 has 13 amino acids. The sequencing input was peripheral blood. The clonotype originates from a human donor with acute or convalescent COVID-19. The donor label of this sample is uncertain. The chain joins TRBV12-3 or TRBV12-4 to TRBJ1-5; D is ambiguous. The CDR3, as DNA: TGTGCCAGCAGTCGAGAACCACATCAGCCCCAGCATTTT. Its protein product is CASSREPHQPQHF.